This T cell receptor (beta chain) was obtained from a study of OX40 agonist ivuxolimab in advanced cancers. Study information: At 0.01 to 10 mg/kg, ivuxolimab was administered intravenously to patients every 2 weeks. Three patients had partial responses: one hepatocellular carcinoma, two cutaneous melanoma.

V lost 0 bases to trimming and J lost 1 base, with 18 bases between them. Per germline, CDR1 KGHSH and CDR2 LQKENI. The CDR3 extends over 18 amino acids. Sequenced by immunoSEQ multiplex PCR; TCRdb stores in-frame clones only, minus some. The sample includes more than 45,000 clones, 86% seen only once; the top ten take roughly 0.95%. Regarding this clone: Its antigen is currently unknown.

Study observations and caveats: No determination was made of the antigen specificity of the expanded peripheral T cells. The mean number of expanded clones was higher in CD8+ T cells than in CD4+.

This chain joins TRBV18 and TRBJ1-2, with D uncertain. This receptor was obtained from an adult with an advanced solid tumor such as melanoma, head and neck, liver or kidney cancer. Source: CD4+ or CD8+ T cells sorted from blood, taken in a trial of the OX40 agonist ivuxolimab. The CDR3 DNA reads TGTGCCAGCTCACCACCGATAAACAGCCTCGCTCATAACTATGGCTACACCTTC. Its protein is CASSPPINSLAHNYGYTF. Filled out from reference TRBV18 and TRBJ1-2, the complete variable domain reads NAGVMQNPRHLVRRRGQEARLRCSPMKGHSHVYWYRQLPEEGLKFMVYLQKENIIDESGMPKERFSAEFPKEGPSILRIQQVVRGDSAAYFCASSPPINSLAHNYGYTFGSGTRLTVV.